Following are 16 T cell receptor beta chains from one sample sequenced in a study of response to subunit inactivated influenza vaccine. TCRdb analysed the RT-PCR reads with MiXCR anew, one entry per CDR3 protein. The data hold fewer than 700,000 distinct CDR3 sequences, with roughly 13% observed a single time. This sample comprised PBMCs from blood, obtained roughly 47 days after vaccination. These receptors were taken from a middle-aged man who received an inactivated influenza vaccine.

J is TRBJ2-1 and V is TRBV9; 8 bases align to TRBD2. V shed 0 bases and J 2 bases; nucleotides not matched to a gene: 4. The germline CDR1 and CDR2 sequences are SGDLS and YYNGEE. This CDR3 is built from 16 residues. Here the CDR3 DNA reads TGTGCCAGCAGCGTAGGGGGCGGGGGGACCTACAATGAGCAGTTCTTC. This codes for CASSVGGGGTYNEQFF.

V and J are TRBV7-8 and TRBJ2-5, with D possibly being TRBD1 (6 bases). Trimming left V 4 bases short and J 2 bases short, with 11 bases between. Germline CDR1 SGHVS, CDR2 FQNEAQ. The CDR3 contains 14 residues. The CDR3 coding sequence is TGTGCCAGCAGCTCTCAGGGGATACAAGAGACCCAGTACTTC. Translating it yields CASSSQGIQETQYF.

The rearrangement joins TRBV7-8 to TRBJ2-5; 7 bases match TRBD2. Unmatched junction bases numbered 10, after V lost 5 bases and J lost 4 bases. There are 15 residues in the CDR3. The germline gives CDR1 SGHVS, CDR2 FQNEAQ. CDR3 residues: CASSPSIGRGETQYF. The CDR3 bases are TGTGCCAGCAGCCCTTCTATAGGGAGGGGAGAGACCCAGTACTTC.

This clonotype was detected only a few times. The rearrangement joins TRBV6-5 to TRBJ2-1; 8 nucleotides match TRBD2. J was trimmed by 8 bases and V by 1 base; bases with no gene match: 4. The CDR3 extends over 14 amino acids. The germline gives CDR1 MNHEY, CDR2 SVGAGI. This chain's CDR3 is CASSYLGLADEQFF. For the CDR3, the DNA is TGTGCCAGCAGTTACTTAGGACTAGCCGATGAGCAGTTCTTC.

This chain uses TRBV20-1 with TRBJ2-3; 11 bases align to TRBD2. V gave up 5 bases and J gave up 5 bases; unmatched junction bases: 6. The CDR3 is made up of 14 amino acids. Germline values: CDR1 DFQATT, CDR2 SNEGSKA (reference sequence). The DNA of the CDR3 is TGCAGTGCTCCTAGCGGGGGGATCGGAGATACGCAGTATTTT. Amino acid sequence: CSAPSGGIGDTQYF.

V and J are TRBV12-3 or TRBV12-4 and TRBJ2-5; 13 positions agree with TRBD2. The V and J ends lost 6 bases and 7 bases, in that order; junction bases with no gene match: 11. There are 16 residues in the CDR3. CDR3 residues: CASSGLAGAPGGTQYF. The CDR3 DNA follows: TGTGCCAGCAGCGGACTAGCGGGGGCCCCGGGTGGGACCCAGTACTTC.

V is TRBV29-1 and J is TRBJ2-7; D might be TRBD1 (6 bases). This CDR3 contains 13 residues. The V end was cut by 2 bases, the J end by 2 bases, with 10 bases between. The germline gives CDR1 SQVTM, CDR2 ANQGSEA. This chain's CDR3 is CSVEIQGTYEQYF. The CDR3 coding sequence is TGCAGCGTTGAAATACAGGGAACCTACGAGCAGTACTTC.

The rearrangement uses TRBV7-2 and TRBJ2-5; 8 bases match TRBD2. This CDR3 contains 16 residues. Germline CDR1 and CDR2: SGHTA and FQGNSA. The junction had 9 bases not matched to a gene; V was cut back by 3 bases and J by 3 bases. In DNA form, the CDR3 reads TGTACCAGCAGCTTCGTTACGGGGGGGCGGAAAGAGACCCAGTACTTC. Translating gives CTSSFVTGGRKETQYF.

V and J are TRBV6-5 and TRBJ2-5; no clear D. The V end lost 2 bases, the J end lost 4 bases, and 11 bases lay between the germline ends. Germline CDR1 reads MNHEY; CDR2 reads SVGAGI. CDR3 size: 14 residues. CDR3 DNA sequence: TGTGCCAGCAGTTACATGGGCAGGATAGAGACCCAGTACTTC. Amino acids: CASSYMGRIETQYF.

This clonotype occurred a few times. This rearrangement joins TRBV7-6 to TRBJ2-1; D might be TRBD1 (6 bases). CDR1 is SGHVS and CDR2 is FNYEAQ in the germline V gene. The CDR3 has 16 amino acids. Trimming cost V 2 bases and J 0 bases, with 11 bases left between them. CDR3 region: CASSLLSGASYNEQFF. CDR3 nucleotides: TGTGCCAGCAGCTTATTGTCAGGGGCCTCCTACAATGAGCAGTTCTTC.

The table lists this clonotype with a few counts. The rearrangement links TRBV11-2 to TRBJ2-1; no definite D call. Trimming removed 1 base from V and 1 base from J, with 8 bases in between. The CDR3 is made up of 15 amino acids. Germline CDR1 reads SGHAT; CDR2 reads FQNNGV. CDR3 in DNA: TGTGCCAGCAGCTTAGGCAGTACATCCTACAATGAGCAGTTCTTC. It specifies CASSLGSTSYNEQFF.

The J gene is TRBJ1-1, the V gene TRBV20-1; D gene uncertain. Deletions cut 6 bases from V and 1 base from J, with 9 bases between. This CDR3 contains 12 residues. CDR1 and CDR2 (germline): DFQATT, SNEGSKA (reference sequence). CDR3 region: CSAHNSNTEAFF. The CDR3 nucleotides are TGCAGTGCGCACAACTCGAACACTGAAGCTTTCTTT.

The V call is TRBV29-1, the J call TRBJ2-5; 9 nucleotides align to TRBD1. Germline trimming cut 7 bases from V and 3 bases from J; bases unmatched to any gene: 9. CDR3 length equals 14 residues. The germline CDR1 and CDR2 sequences are SQVTM and ANQGSEA. The DNA of the CDR3 is TGCAGCGGGACAGGGGCCCTGACAAAAGAGACCCAGTACTTC. Translating it yields CSGTGALTKETQYF.

The chain links TRBV7-2 to TRBJ2-2, with D perhaps TRBD1 or TRBD2 (5 bases each). V was clipped by 11 bases and J by 0 bases, with 13 bases between them. Per germline, CDR1 SGHTA and CDR2 FQGNSA. This CDR3 comprises 14 residues. The CDR3 loop reads CAASRDANTGELFF. The CDR3 coding sequence is TGTGCCGCTTCCCGGGACGCGAACACCGGGGAGCTGTTTTTT.

This clonotype was observed a handful of times. V and J are TRBV6-1 and TRBJ2-1, with 9 nucleotides matching TRBD1. Germline CDR1 is MNHNS and CDR2 is SASEGT. The CDR3 length is 16 residues. The junction had 8 bases not matched to a gene; V was cut back by 6 bases and J by 2 bases. The CDR3 spells CASSLRTGATYNEQFF. The CDR3 DNA is TGTGCCAGCAGCCTTCGGACAGGGGCAACCTACAATGAGCAGTTCTTC.

This clonotype was seen more than once but under ten times. This chain joins TRBV9 and TRBJ1-2; TRBD1 aligns across 8 bases. CDR3 size: 16 residues. Germline V gene lookup returns CDR1 SGDLS and CDR2 YYNGEE. J gave up 8 bases and V 4 bases, and 16 bases lay outside the gene matches. The chain's CDR3 is CASSFPSDRVGEGYTF. In DNA form, the CDR3 reads TGTGCCAGCAGCTTCCCTTCGGACAGGGTGGGTGAGGGCTACACCTTC.